These T cell receptor beta chains were read from a single sample in a study of blood T cell repertoires in COVID-19. Clones were sequenced by immunoSEQ multiplex PCR, and TCRdb holds only the in-frame ones, with some missing. The profile shows over 100,000 clones, 86% of them singletons. The sequenced sample consisted of peripheral blood. These receptors all come from a man aged 35 to 55 with acute or convalescent COVID-19. Each CDR3 is given without its conserved first and last residue. The order of the fields is J gene, V gene, CDR3 length, CDR3 protein.

TRBJ1-3,TRBV5-5,14,ASSLATIDSGNTIY
TRBJ2-3,TRBV24-1,12,ATSETGGSDTQY
TRBJ1-2,TRBV6-5,12,ASSYSGPAGGYT
TRBJ1-4,TRBV7-2,11,ASSPGGLEKLF
TRBJ1-5,TRBV6-2/TRBV6-3,13,ASSLGGSSNQPQH
TRBJ1-2,TRBV5-1,14,ASSLDSRAGFIGYT
TRBJ1-1,TRBV11-3,11,ASSFREGTEAF
TRBJ2-1,TRBV11-2,15,ASSRTGGSGPYNEQF
TRBJ2-5,TRBV7-2,13,ASSLPTGGQETQY
TRBJ1-2,TRBV19,12,ASSVGQVNYGYT
TRBJ1-5,TRBV4-2,15,ASSQAQTADSNQPQH
TRBJ1-2,TRBV24-1,14,ATSDPRQGANYGYT
TRBJ1-4,TRBV6-1,12,ASSELQTTEKLF
TRBJ2-2,TRBV6-4,12,ASGSGANTGELF
TRBJ2-7,TRBV18,13,ASSPLAGNSYEQY
TRBJ2-1,TRBV10-1,12,ASSSLTSGDEQF
TRBJ2-2,TRBV6-6,13,ASSYSGGRTGELF
TRBJ1-6,TRBV29-1,11,SVLFTGNSPLH
TRBJ1-3,TRBV6-6,13,ASSWGVGRGNTIY
TRBJ2-5,TRBV2,12,ASSVERAKETQY
TRBJ1-6,TRBV27,11,ASSPTGESPLH
TRBJ1-5,TRBV4-1,13,ASSQVWSGIQPQH
TRBJ1-6,TRBV7-2,12,ASSLQGGNSPLH
TRBJ2-4,TRBV6-5,11,ASSSRDANIQY
TRBJ1-1,TRBV4-3,13,ASSQDTTGDTEAF
TRBJ2-1,TRBV29-1,17,SSSAPVDSGRHFYNEQF
TRBJ2-2,TRBV30,13,AWIPGLAYTGELF
TRBJ1-3,TRBV25-1,10,ASSGGLNTIY
TRBJ2-1,TRBV18,13,ASSPREGGFDEQF
TRBJ1-5,TRBV6-5,13,ASSYSQDSNQPQH
TRBJ1-2,TRBV30,14,AWSVRAGGPKLGYT
TRBJ1-3,TRBV5-4,12,ASSVDIHGNTIY
TRBJ2-1,TRBV11-3,15,ASSLASGTGFDNEQF
TRBJ2-2,TRBV6-2/TRBV6-3,13,ASSPNRVNTGELF
TRBJ1-2,TRBV2,11,ASSEGQGTGYT
TRBJ1-1,TRBV27,13,ASSLQGVYHTEAF
TRBJ1-1,TRBV10-3,11,AISESRNTEAF
TRBJ1-2,TRBV18,14,ASSPAGTGGGYGYT
TRBJ2-2,TRBV7-9,13,ASSLPWGGTGELF
TRBJ1-2,TRBV18,13,ASSPRKTGDYGYT
TRBJ1-1,TRBV11-2,11,ASSSYRDTEAF
TRBJ1-6,TRBV4-3,13,ASSQTGTGNSPLH
TRBJ1-1,TRBV3-1/TRBV3-2,12,ASTQARGGTEAF
TRBJ1-6,TRBV19,15,ASSRGQGASYNSPLH
TRBJ1-3,TRBV29-1,13,SVESFDSSGNTIY
TRBJ1-2,TRBV10-3,11,AISEVKLYGYT
TRBJ2-5,TRBV5-4,13,ASSLATGTQETQY
TRBJ1-3,TRBV9,11,ASSAGGEYTIY
TRBJ2-2,TRBV6-5,13,ASKASGSLTGELF
TRBJ1-2,TRBV5-6,9,ASSQREGYT
TRBJ1-3,TRBV2,13,ASSEEPRIGNTIY
TRBJ1-5,TRBV4-2,14,ASSQDGGEGNQPQH
TRBJ1-4,TRBV29-1,12,SVGKQGVGEKLF